These 19 T cell receptor beta chains were sequenced from one sample in a study of blood T cell repertoires in COVID-19. Sequencing used immunoSEQ multiplex PCR; TCRdb keeps in-frame clones, though not all of them. In the table there are 350,000 to 400,000 clones, over 85% of which are singletons. Specimen: PBMCs or T cells enriched from blood (not recorded which). These receptors were collected from a woman between 25 and 40 years old who had recovered from COVID-19.

This clone has just one count. J is TRBJ1-2 and V is TRBV7-3; D perhaps matches TRBD1 (6 bases). V was pared by 5 bases and J by 4 bases, with 17 bases between. The CDR3 loop spans 15 amino acids. Germline CDR1 and CDR2: SGHTA and FQGTGA. CDR3 loop: CASSPEGDPSYGYTF. CDR3 DNA sequence: TGTGCCAGCAGCCCCGAGGGGGACCCAAGCTATGGCTACACCTTC.

The chain carries TRBV12-3 or TRBV12-4 and TRBJ1-2; 7 bases are shared with TRBD1. Trimming at V came to 6 bases and at J to 6 bases, leaving 4 bases not matched to a gene. The CDR3 spans 12 residues. The CDR3 spells CASRTGTDGYTF. CDR3 sequence (DNA): TGTGCCAGCAGAACCGGGACAGATGGCTACACCTTC.

This rearrangement joins TRBV7-2 to TRBJ1-6; D is ambiguous. Germline assignment: CDR1 SGHTA and CDR2 FQGNSA. The germline V and J ends were trimmed by 5 bases and 7 bases, with 12 bases remaining between them. There are 14 residues in the CDR3. CDR3 DNA sequence: TGTGCCAGCAGCCCCCGTCAGCGCAATTCACCCCTCCACTTT. Translating it yields CASSPRQRNSPLHF.

The J gene is TRBJ1-4, the V gene TRBV29-1; no firm D call. The CDR3 runs to 14 residues. Germline CDR1 reads SQVTM; CDR2 reads ANQGSEA. V was cut by 4 bases and J by 5 bases, with 14 bases left in between. The CDR3 coding sequence is TGCAGCGTTGGCTCCGAGCGGCCCAATGAAAAACTGTTTTTT. Its protein product is CSVGSERPNEKLFF.

The gene calls are TRBV5-1 and TRBJ2-2; 14 nucleotides align to TRBD2. CDR1 and CDR2 from the germline V gene are SGHRS and YFSETQ. The CDR3 sequence is 16 residues long. The V and J ends lost 4 bases and 7 bases, in that order; junction bases with no gene match: 6. In nucleotides, the CDR3 is TGCGCCAGCAGCCAGACTAGCGGGAGGGCCATCGGGGAGCTGTTTTTT. This sequence encodes CASSQTSGRAIGELFF.

V is TRBV18 and J is TRBJ1-1, with D perhaps matching TRBD1 (6 bases). Trimming pared 1 base from V and 4 bases from J, leaving 13 bases between. Germline V gene sequence: CDR1 KGHSH, CDR2 LQKENI. The CDR3 contains 15 residues. This chain's CDR3 is CASSPLDSGSTEAFF. Here the CDR3 DNA reads TGTGCCAGCTCACCACTGGACAGTGGGAGCACTGAAGCTTTCTTT. The entire variable domain, with the rest obtained from reference TRBV18 and TRBJ1-1, is as follows: NAGVMQNPRHLVRRRGQEARLRCSPMKGHSHVYWYRQLPEEGLKFMVYLQKENIIDESGMPKERFSAEFPKEGPSILRIQQVVRGDSAAYFCASSPLDSGSTEAFFGQGTRLTVV.

The rearrangement links TRBV7-2 to TRBJ1-1, with 11 bases that match TRBD1. The V segment lost 5 bases and the J segment 10 bases; nucleotides outside the gene matches: 6. CDR1 SGHTA and CDR2 FQGNSA come from the germline V gene. CDR3 length: 13 residues. The CDR3 coding sequence is TGTGCCAGCAGCCCAGGGACAGGGGGTACAGCTTTCTTT. Amino acid sequence: CASSPGTGGTAFF.

The V gene is TRBV5-4, the J gene TRBJ2-7; 7 positions agree with TRBD1. Per the germline V gene, CDR1 is SGHNT and CDR2 is YYREEE (reference sequence). This CDR3 has 14 amino acids. V gave up 4 bases and J gave up 0 bases; unmatched junction bases: 4. CDR3 protein: CASSLGTASYEQYF. CDR3 coding DNA: TGTGCCAGCAGCCTTGGGACAGCCTCCTACGAGCAGTACTTC.

The genes are TRBV5-1 and TRBJ1-2; D possibly corresponds to TRBD1 (6 bases). V dropped 0 bases and J dropped 4 bases, with 10 bases sitting between them. The CDR3 runs to 14 residues. CDR1 and CDR2 from the germline V gene are SGHRS and YFSETQ. CDR3 in DNA: TGCGCCAGCAGCTTGGAAGGGGGGGCCTATGGCTACACCTTC. It translates to CASSLEGGAYGYTF.

This clone has more than one count but fewer than ten. V and J are TRBV7-9 and TRBJ1-2; D call uncertain. The ends were cut back, 2 bases at V and 5 bases at J, with 9 bases in the middle. Germline CDR1 reads SEHNR; CDR2 reads FQNEAQ (reference sequence). CDR3 length: 13 residues. The CDR3 loop reads CASSLLGQYGYTF. The CDR3 region has the DNA TGTGCCAGCAGCTTACTGGGCCAATATGGCTACACCTTC.

The rearrangement joins TRBV7-8 to TRBJ2-3; a possible D gene is TRBD2 (6 bases). Germline V gene lookup returns CDR1 SGHVS and CDR2 FQNEAQ. V was cut by 5 bases and J by 1 base, with 16 bases left in between. This CDR3 has 16 amino acids. CDR3 residues: CASSPSLPGGTDTQYF. The CDR3 DNA follows: TGTGCCAGCAGCCCTAGCCTCCCGGGGGGCACAGATACGCAGTATTTT.

This clone was recorded a few times. J is TRBJ2-3 and V is TRBV3-1 (or the pseudogene TRBV3-2); 7 bases are shared with TRBD2. V was pared by 3 bases and J by 2 bases, with 5 bases of the junction left unmatched. CDR1 and CDR2 (germline): LGHDT, YNNKEL (reference sequence). CDR3 length: 15 residues. CDR3 region: CASSHAGLPTDTQYF. In nucleotides, the CDR3 is TGTGCCAGCAGCCACGCGGGACTACCCACAGATACGCAGTATTTT.

The rearrangement joins TRBV27 to TRBJ2-5; 10 bases are a match to TRBD1. The length of the CDR3 is 14 residues. CDR1 is MNHEY, CDR2 SMNVEV, per germline (reference sequence). After removal of 5 bases from V and 4 bases from J, the junction contained 4 bases not matched to a gene. CDR3 residues: CASSKDRGGETQYF. For the CDR3, the DNA is TGTGCCAGCAGTAAGGACAGGGGGGGAGAGACCCAGTACTTC.

The chain carries TRBV9 and TRBJ2-1, with 10 bases lining up with TRBD2. CDR3 length: 16 amino acids. Germline assignment: CDR1 SGDLS and CDR2 YYNGEE. V dropped 2 bases and J dropped 4; count of bases not matched to a gene: 6. The CDR3 loop reads CASSVLAGGKYNEQFF. The CDR3 nucleotides read TGTGCCAGCAGCGTTTTAGCGGGGGGCAAGTACAATGAGCAGTTCTTC.

The chain is built from TRBV24-1 and TRBJ2-6; D gene uncertain. The germline V gene encodes CDR1 KGHDR and CDR2 SFDVKD. Trimming cost V 5 bases and J 0 bases, with 13 bases left between them. This CDR3 region has 17 residues. The CDR3 DNA is TGTGCCACCAGTGTTGGCAGGCCGACCTCTGGGGCCAACGTCCTGACTTTC. Amino acids: CATSVGRPTSGANVLTF.

The chain uses TRBV2 and TRBJ2-7; 10 bases line up with TRBD1. CDR3 length: 14 amino acids. Germline V CDR1 and CDR2: SNHLY, FYNNEI. V lost 7 bases to trimming and J lost 4 bases; unmatched junction nucleotides: 7. CDR3 bases: TGTGCCAGCACCGCCGACAGGGGGCGGTACGAGCAGTACTTC. Residues: CASTADRGRYEQYF.

The chain uses TRBV30 and TRBJ1-1, with D perhaps TRBD1 (5 bases). Germline V CDR1 and CDR2: GTSNPN, SVGIG (reference sequence). Trimming cost V 0 bases and J 2 bases, with 13 bases left between them. The CDR3 loop spans 15 amino acids. In nucleotides, the CDR3 is TGTGCCTGGAGTGTACGGGGGACCCTTAACACTGAAGCTTTCTTT. Encoded protein: CAWSVRGTLNTEAFF.

The chain joins TRBV30 to TRBJ2-5, with 9 nucleotides matching TRBD1. V was pared by 3 bases and J by 5 bases, with 7 bases of the junction left unmatched. This CDR3 contains 14 residues. Per germline, CDR1 GTSNPN and CDR2 SVGIG (reference sequence). The CDR3 reads CAWRRGTGRETQYF. CDR3 nucleotides: TGTGCCTGGAGGAGGGGGACAGGGAGGGAGACCCAGTACTTC.

The V and J genes are TRBV24-1 and TRBJ1-1, with 7 bases fitting TRBD1. V lost 6 bases and J lost 3; bases outside the gene matches: 6. The CDR3 runs 14 residues. CDR1 is KGHDR and CDR2 is SFDVKD in the germline V gene. CDR3 residues: CATSPTGRYTEAFF. CDR3 DNA sequence: TGTGCCACCAGTCCGACAGGGAGGTACACTGAAGCTTTCTTT.